These 5 T cell receptor beta chains came from one sample sequenced in a study of CD8 T cells in Susac syndrome. Random hexamers were used to reverse transcribe about 0.5 to 1 ug of RNA. TCRdb called the immunoSEQ multiplex PCR reads again in MiXCR, with one record for every CDR3 protein. The sample records more than 150,000 distinct CDR3 sequences, around 95% being singletons. The sample consisted of CD8+ T cells from PBMCs. All receptors derive from a human donor with multiple sclerosis.

V is TRBV5-6 and J is TRBJ1-6, with D possibly matching TRBD1 (5 bases). Looked up from germline, CDR1 is SGHDT and CDR2 is YYEEEE. V was cut by 1 base and J by 13 bases, with 18 bases left in between. CDR3 length equals 15 residues. For the CDR3, the DNA is TGTGCCAGCAGCTTGAAAGGGGCCCCTCTTACGCCCCTCCACTTT. Its protein product is CASSLKGAPLTPLHF.

The chain links TRBV29-1 to TRBJ1-1, with D unclear. The germline V and J ends were trimmed by 5 bases and 4 bases, with 11 bases remaining between them. The CDR3 contains 12 residues. CDR1 and CDR2 (germline): SQVTM, ANQGSEA. DNA for the CDR3: TGCAGCGTTCCGACCTTGGGCACTGAAGCTTTCTTT. Translated: CSVPTLGTEAFF.

The chain combines TRBV9 with TRBJ1-2, with D possibly being TRBD1 (6 bases). This CDR3 region has 15 residues. The ends were cut back, 4 bases at V and 2 bases at J, with 15 bases in the middle. From germline, CDR1 is SGDLS and CDR2 YYNGEE. The CDR3 region is CASSLRWQGNYGYTF. CDR3 nucleotides: TGTGCCAGCAGCCTTCGTTGGCAGGGGAACTATGGCTACACCTTC.

In DNA form, the CDR3 reads TGTGCCAGCAGCTTAATCCCCACGAACACTGAAGCTTTCTTT. It specifies CASSLIPTNTEAFF. The chain links TRBV7-2 to TRBJ1-1, with no clear D. V dropped 2 bases and J dropped 1 base, with 8 bases sitting between them. Germline V gene sequence: CDR1 SGHTA, CDR2 FQGNSA. This CDR3 spans 14 amino acids.

The chain carries TRBV30 and TRBJ2-7; D may match TRBD1 or TRBD2 (5 bases each). The V gene lost 1 base and the J gene lost 3 bases, with 7 bases spanning the gap. Per the germline V gene, CDR1 is GTSNPN and CDR2 is SVGIG (reference sequence). CDR3 length: 12 residues. CDR3 protein: CAWSAGRYEQYV. The CDR3 nucleotides are TGTGCCTGGAGTGCGGGGCGCTACGAGCAGTACGTC.